The 5 T cell receptor beta chains in this list originate from one sample, sequenced in a study of shared clonotypes between healthy human individuals. Repertoires were generated with immunoSEQ multiplex PCR, while TCRdb's copy carries only in-frame clones and drops some. Counted here are about 2.4 million clones, under 95% occurring once; the ten biggest clones make up approximately 0.36%. The sequenced material came from naive CD4+ T cells from PBMCs. Subset: CD45RA+ positively selected. Receptors were obtained from a man between 18 and 29 years old in good health. Some clones in this sample may be carry-over from other donors' samples.

The chain couples TRBV7-2 to TRBJ2-5; D is perhaps TRBD2 (7 bases). Trimming removed 3 bases at V and 4 bases at J, with 15 bases between. The CDR3 runs to 15 residues. CDR1 is SGHTA and CDR2 is FQGNSA in the germline V gene. CDR3 region: CASSFSRGGRETQYF. Here the CDR3 DNA reads TGTGCCAGCAGCTTTTCTCGCGGGGGCCGAGAGACCCAGTACTTC. Full variable domain (remainder filled in from reference TRBV7-2 and TRBJ2-5): GAGVSQSPSNKVTEKGKDVELRCDPISGHTALYWYRQSLGQGLEFLIYFQGNSAPDKSGLPSDRFSAERTGGSVSTLTIQRTQQEDSAVYLCASSFSRGGRETQYFGPGTRLLVL.

The rearrangement uses TRBV18 and TRBJ1-4; possibly TRBD1 for D (5 bases). The CDR3 runs to 16 residues. CDR1 is KGHSH, CDR2 LQKENI, per germline. V was shortened by 3 bases and J by 5 bases, with 16 bases between the two germline ends. In DNA, the CDR3 is TGTGCCAGCTCACCCCTTCCCGCGGGGGAGAATGAAAAACTGTTTTTT. Translating gives CASSPLPAGENEKLFF.

This clone was picked up one time. This CDR3 reads CASSVEVAGFGNEQFF. The CDR3 nucleotides are TGTGCCAGCAGCGTAGAGGTAGCGGGATTTGGCAATGAGCAGTTCTTC. The V and J genes are TRBV9 and TRBJ2-1; TRBD2 matches at 8 bases. From germline, CDR1 is SGDLS and CDR2 YYNGEE. J was trimmed by 6 bases and V by 0 bases; bases with no gene match: 8. The length of the CDR3 is 16 residues.

The chain combines TRBV7-9 with TRBJ2-1; 7 bases match TRBD2. V shed 5 bases, J shed 6 bases, and the junction held 10 bases outside the gene matches. The CDR3 has 15 residues. Germline-derived CDR1 and CDR2 are SEHNR and FQNEAQ (reference sequence). CDR3 region: CASSLLGEGRNEQFF. The CDR3 DNA follows: TGTGCCAGCAGCCTCTTGGGGGAGGGCCGCAATGAGCAGTTCTTC.

The J gene is TRBJ1-1, the V gene TRBV11-3, with D hard to call. CDR1 is SGHNT, CDR2 YENEEA, per germline. This CDR3 is built from 18 residues. Trimming took off 0 bases at V and 3 bases at J, with 20 bases between the two ends. The CDR3 DNA reads as TGTGCCAGCAGCTTAGATGTGCGCTCCGTGGCGGCGGACACTGAAGCTTTCTTT. Encoded protein: CASSLDVRSVAADTEAFF.